The clone carrying this TCR beta chain has only one observation. TCRdb keeps only in-frame clones here, not all; method: immunoSEQ multiplex PCR. This table holds more than 130,000 clones, around nine tenths found once. The V end lost 3 bases, the J end lost 5 bases, and 16 bases lay between the germline ends. The germline CDR1 and CDR2 sequences are MNHEY and SMNVEV (reference sequence). The CDR3 is 15 residues long. The data belong to a study of cytomegalovirus exposure and HLA in healthy donors. The TCR comes from a woman between 18 and 29 years old in good health and CMV-seropositive. The specimen was PBMCs. This chain uses TRBV27 with TRBJ2-5; D is possibly TRBD1 (8 bases). The CDR3: CASSFGQGGWETQYF. The CDR3 DNA follows: TGTGCCAGCAGTTTCGGACAGGGAGGGTGGGAGACCCAGTACTTC.